One and the same sample provided the 17 T cell receptor beta chains below, sequenced in a study of CD8+ T cells in alopecia areata. Extracted from the samples, RNA was reverse transcribed into cDNA to serve as the sequencing template. TCRdb keeps only in-frame clones here, not all; method: immunoSEQ multiplex PCR. This sample has 90,000 to 100,000 clones, with 41% found just once. Material: CD4+ T cells sorted from blood. These receptors were obtained from a human donor with alopecia areata.

The V and J genes are TRBV5-4 and TRBJ2-5, with 10 nucleotides matching TRBD2. V shed 3 bases and J 4 bases; nucleotides not matched to a gene: 6. Germline values: CDR1 SGHNT, CDR2 YYREEE (reference sequence). There are 15 residues in the CDR3. DNA of the CDR3: TGTGCCAGCAGCTCGAGCCAGCGGGAGGGAGAGACCCAGTACTTC. Encoded protein: CASSSSQREGETQYF.

This clone turned up a few times. V usage is TRBV7-9 and J usage is TRBJ1-2, with 9 bases lining up with TRBD1. This CDR3 comprises 15 residues. Germline V gives CDR1 SEHNR, CDR2 FQNEAQ (reference sequence). The V and J ends lost 5 bases and 6 bases, in that order; junction bases with no gene match: 10. The CDR3 loop is CASSRRGQGLDGYTF. Written as DNA, the CDR3 is TGTGCCAGCAGCCGCCGCGGACAGGGGTTAGATGGCTACACCTTC.

This clone was seen only a few times. The rearrangement uses TRBV5-1 and TRBJ2-5; TRBD1 is a possible D gene (5 bases). The CDR3 is made up of 12 amino acids. V gave up 8 bases and J gave up 5 bases, with 13 bases separating them. Germline CDR1 is SGHRS and CDR2 is YFSETQ. The CDR3 region has the DNA TGCGCCAGTAGTGGGGCCGGGGAGACCCAGTACTTC. This gives the protein CASSGAGETQYF.

The V gene is TRBV6-8, the J gene TRBJ2-7; TRBD1 might be the D (6 bases). Deletions cut 10 bases from V and 1 base from J, with 11 bases between. CDR3 length: 12 residues. The germline V gene has CDR1 MNHGY and CDR2 SAAAGT. CDR3 DNA: TGTGCCAACCGGGACACATCCTACGAGCAGTACTTC. This encodes CANRDTSYEQYF.

The chain couples TRBV30 to TRBJ2-1; 7 bases agree with TRBD2. Looked up from germline, CDR1 is GTSNPN and CDR2 is SVGIG (reference sequence). V was clipped by 0 bases and J by 0 bases; unmatched bases: 8. The CDR3 totals 17 residues. CDR3 nucleotide sequence: TGTGCCTGGAGTGTACGTAGCGGGTTAGCCTCCTACAATGAGCAGTTCTTC. Protein sequence: CAWSVRSGLASYNEQFF. Using reference TRBV30 and TRBJ2-1 for the parts outside the CDR3, the full variable domain is SQTIHQWPATLVQPVGSPLSLECTVEGTSNPNLYWYRQAAGRGLQLLFYSVGIGQISSEVPQNLSASRPQDRQFILSSKKLLLSDSGFYLCAWSVRSGLASYNEQFFGPGTRLTVL.

The V and J genes are TRBV5-1 and TRBJ2-7, with 7 bases lining up with TRBD1. The germline CDR1 and CDR2 sequences are SGHRS and YFSETQ. The CDR3 is made up of 14 amino acids. Germline trimming cut 4 bases from V and 2 bases from J; bases unmatched to any gene: 6. Written as DNA, the CDR3 is TGCGCCAGCAGCCCTACCGGGACAGCCTACGAGCAGTACTTC. Its protein is CASSPTGTAYEQYF.

This chain links TRBV18 with TRBJ2-5, with a possible D match to TRBD2 (5 bases). Trimming stripped 3 bases from V and 2 bases from J, with 13 bases between. Germline CDR1 reads KGHSH; CDR2 reads LQKENI. This CDR3 spans 15 amino acids. CDR3 bases: TGTGCCAGCTCACCGATAGGAGGTTTTCAAGAGACCCAGTACTTC. It yields the protein CASSPIGGFQETQYF.

The table lists this clone with a few counts. The rearrangement links TRBV30 to TRBJ2-1; TRBD1 is a possible D gene (6 bases). Germline values: CDR1 GTSNPN, CDR2 SVGIG (reference sequence). The CDR3 has 14 amino acids. V dropped 2 bases and J dropped 4 bases, with 12 bases sitting between them. In nucleotides, the CDR3 is TGTGCCTGGAGTCAGACAGGATTATACAATGAGCAGTTCTTC. As protein: CAWSQTGLYNEQFF.

This clone has only one observation. The V call is TRBV7-2, the J call TRBJ2-7, with D perhaps TRBD1 (6 bases). Germline CDR1 is SGHTA and CDR2 is FQGNSA. The CDR3 loop spans 17 amino acids. V was shortened by 0 bases and J by 1 base, with 16 bases between the two germline ends. The CDR3 loop reads CASSLAPRQATSYEQYF. CDR3 nucleotides: TGTGCCAGCAGCTTAGCCCCTCGACAGGCCACTTCCTACGAGCAGTACTTC.

This chain uses TRBV30 with TRBJ1-4; D might be TRBD1 (6 bases). Germline V gene lookup returns CDR1 GTSNPN and CDR2 SVGIG (reference sequence). This CDR3 is 13 amino acids long. V was clipped by 6 bases and J by 3 bases, with 11 bases between them. CDR3 DNA sequence: TGTGCCTGCAAGGGGGTGTCTAATGAAAAACTGTTTTTT. Amino acid sequence: CACKGVSNEKLFF. Looking up the rest from reference TRBV30 and TRBJ1-4 gives the full variable domain: SQTIHQWPATLVQPVGSPLSLECTVEGTSNPNLYWYRQAAGRGLQLLFYSVGIGQISSEVPQNLSASRPQDRQFILSSKKLLLSDSGFYLCACKGVSNEKLFFGSGTQLSVL.

The V gene is TRBV4-1, the J gene TRBJ1-5, with 7 bases lining up with TRBD1. In germline, CDR1 is MGHRA, CDR2 YSYEKL. V was pared by 4 bases and J by 5 bases, with 8 bases of the junction left unmatched. The CDR3 sequence is 15 residues long. DNA for the CDR3: TGCGCCAGCAGCCTGACGACAGGGTGGGATCAGCCCCAGCATTTT. Residues: CASSLTTGWDQPQHF.

CDR3 DNA: TGTGCCAGTCGCACCGGAGGGGCTGGCACCGGGGAGCTGTTTTTT. It yields the protein CASRTGGAGTGELFF. The chain has TRBV27 and TRBJ2-2; possible D gene TRBD2, 6 bases. Trimming removed 9 bases at V and 4 bases at J, with 18 bases between. CDR1 is MNHEY and CDR2 is SMNVEV in the germline V gene (reference sequence). The CDR3 loop spans 15 amino acids.

V and J are TRBV7-2 and TRBJ1-1, with D unresolved. The CDR3 length is 15 residues. The V and J ends lost 0 bases and 4 bases respectively, with 12 bases between them. The germline CDR1 and CDR2 sequences are SGHTA and FQGNSA. The CDR3 loop reads CASSLAVTPSTEAFF. The CDR3 DNA reads as TGTGCCAGCAGCTTAGCTGTGACCCCCAGCACTGAAGCTTTCTTT.

The rearrangement links TRBV5-1 to TRBJ2-5; D is unresolved. The V end lost 4 bases, the J end lost 5 bases, and 6 bases lay between the germline ends. This CDR3 spans 11 amino acids. Germline V gene sequence: CDR1 SGHRS, CDR2 YFSETQ. The CDR3 sequence is CASSVDETQYF. The CDR3, as DNA: TGCGCCAGCAGCGTAGACGAGACCCAGTACTTC.

V gene TRBV25-1 combines with J gene TRBJ2-5; the match to TRBD1 covers 9 bases. Germline CDR1 is MGHDK and CDR2 is SYGVNS. The CDR3 totals 16 residues. J lost 6 bases, V lost 0 bases, and 8 bases had no gene match. The DNA of the CDR3 is TGTGCCAGCAGTGAATATATCAGGACAGGGGCAAAGACCCAGTACTTC. Amino acid sequence: CASSEYIRTGAKTQYF.

Only a few counts were recorded for this clone. The chain links TRBV7-2 to TRBJ1-5, with D hard to call. The CDR3 runs 15 residues. In germline, CDR1 is SGHTA, CDR2 FQGNSA. Trimming pared 2 bases from V and 0 bases from J, leaving 8 bases between. The CDR3 nucleotides are TGTGCCAGCAGCTTAACGGGCAATAGCAATCAGCCCCAGCATTTT. Protein: CASSLTGNSNQPQHF. Complete variable domain (other parts from reference TRBV7-2 and TRBJ1-5): GAGVSQSPSNKVTEKGKDVELRCDPISGHTALYWYRQSLGQGLEFLIYFQGNSAPDKSGLPSDRFSAERTGGSVSTLTIQRTQQEDSAVYLCASSLTGNSNQPQHFGDGTRLSIL.

The chain uses TRBV6-5 and TRBJ2-7; no clear D. The germline CDR1 and CDR2 sequences are MNHEY and SVGAGI. The V gene lost 6 bases and the J gene lost 5 bases, with 14 bases spanning the gap. The length of the CDR3 is 13 residues. CDR3 DNA sequence: TGTGCCAGCAGCCGCAGTTTGTATGACGAGCAGTACTTC. Amino acid sequence: CASSRSLYDEQYF.